A selection of T cell receptor beta chains follows, all from one sample in a study of blood T cells in healthy people across ages. MiXCR, run by TCRdb on the 5' RACE reads, gives a single entry per CDR3 protein. The table shows approximately 690,000 distinct CDR3 sequences, with around 38% occurring only once. Sequencing was done on a sample of blood. The receptors were sampled from a man older than 75 in good health. Each CDR3 is given with its conserved first and last residue. The order of the fields is J gene, D gene, V gene, clone size, CDR3 DNA, CDR3 protein. D genes are given only for firm matches. Clone size, where shown, is once, few, many, or a class for clones that have expanded.

j_call: TRBJ1-2
d_call: -
v_call: TRBV6-2/TRBV6-3
clone_size: -
cdr3_nt: TGTGCCAGCAGTTCCGGACGGGGGCTTAACTATGGCTACACCTTC
cdr3_aa: CASSSGRGLNYGYTF

j_call: TRBJ2-1
d_call: -
v_call: TRBV20-1
clone_size: -
cdr3_nt: TGCAGTGCCCAATCCCAGGGAGACTACAATGAGCAGTTCTTC
cdr3_aa: CSAQSQGDYNEQFF

j_call: TRBJ2-3
d_call: -
v_call: TRBV6-1
clone_size: -
cdr3_nt: TGTGCCAGCAGTGATATAGGAATCGCTACAGATACGCAGTATTTT
cdr3_aa: CASSDIGIATDTQYF

j_call: TRBJ2-5
d_call: -
v_call: TRBV21-1
clone_size: few
cdr3_nt: TGTGCCAGCAGCGAAGGGACTAGCGGGGTGGAAGAGACCCAGTACTTC
cdr3_aa: CASSEGTSGVEETQYF

j_call: TRBJ2-7
d_call: -
v_call: TRBV6-2/TRBV6-3
clone_size: few
cdr3_nt: TGTGCCAGCAGCCTTGCTTCCTTCCACGAGCAGTACTTC
cdr3_aa: CASSLASFHEQYF

j_call: TRBJ1-5
d_call: -
v_call: TRBV28
clone_size: -
cdr3_nt: TGTGCCAGCAGTGTGACCAGCAATCAGCCCCAGCATTTT
cdr3_aa: CASSVTSNQPQHF

j_call: TRBJ1-2
d_call: -
v_call: TRBV2
clone_size: few
cdr3_nt: TGTGCCAGCACCCCGAGCTTCGGCAGGGGACACGGCTACACCTTC
cdr3_aa: CASTPSFGRGHGYTF

j_call: TRBJ2-1
d_call: -
v_call: TRBV28
clone_size: -
cdr3_nt: TGTGCCAGCAGTTCCCCAATTAAGAACAATGAGCAGTTCTTC
cdr3_aa: CASSSPIKNNEQFF

j_call: TRBJ2-5
d_call: TRBD2
v_call: TRBV3-1
clone_size: -
cdr3_nt: TGTGCCAGCAGCCTAGCGGGGGAAATGGAGACCCAGTACTTC
cdr3_aa: CASSLAGEMETQYF

j_call: TRBJ2-3
d_call: -
v_call: TRBV9
clone_size: once
cdr3_nt: TGTGCCAGCAGCGTAGTATGTAACTCGGGGAAAAGCACAGATACGCAGTATTTT
cdr3_aa: CASSVVCNSGKSTDTQYF

j_call: TRBJ1-1
d_call: -
v_call: TRBV6-1
clone_size: -
cdr3_nt: TGTGCCAGCAGATTTACAGAGGAAAACACTGAAGCTTTCTTT
cdr3_aa: CASRFTEENTEAFF

j_call: TRBJ1-1
d_call: -
v_call: TRBV7-2
clone_size: once
cdr3_nt: TGTGCCAGCAGCCTAATTGGAGGGCAGAACACTGAAGCTTTCTTT
cdr3_aa: CASSLIGGQNTEAFF

j_call: TRBJ1-5
d_call: TRBD1
v_call: TRBV6-1
clone_size: -
cdr3_nt: TGTGCCAGCACCCCGATCTTAACACAGGGGGCTGATCAGCCCCAGCATTTT
cdr3_aa: CASTPILTQGADQPQHF

j_call: TRBJ1-5
d_call: -
v_call: TRBV7-6
clone_size: once
cdr3_nt: TGTGCCAGCAGCTTAGGAAGTAAGGGATCACACCCCCAGCATTTT
cdr3_aa: CASSLGSKGSHPQHF

j_call: TRBJ2-6
d_call: -
v_call: TRBV28
clone_size: few
cdr3_nt: TGTGCCAGCAACAGGATCGTGGGGGCCAACGTCCTGACTTTC
cdr3_aa: CASNRIVGANVLTF

j_call: TRBJ2-7
d_call: TRBD1
v_call: TRBV12-3/TRBV12-4
clone_size: many
cdr3_nt: TGTGCCAGCAAACGCCGGGACAGCTCTTACGAGCAGTACTTC
cdr3_aa: CASKRRDSSYEQYF

j_call: TRBJ1-2
d_call: -
v_call: TRBV27
clone_size: -
cdr3_nt: TGTGCCAGCAGTCTGACCGGGATCCTTAACTATGGCTACACCTTC
cdr3_aa: CASSLTGILNYGYTF

j_call: TRBJ1-6
d_call: TRBD1
v_call: TRBV7-8
clone_size: -
cdr3_nt: TGTGCCAGCAGCGCGGGACAGGGAGATTCACCCCTCCACTTT
cdr3_aa: CASSAGQGDSPLHF

j_call: TRBJ2-7
d_call: TRBD1
v_call: TRBV5-6
clone_size: -
cdr3_nt: TGTGCCAGCAGCTTGACAGGGGTAACTCTGTACGAGCAGTACTTC
cdr3_aa: CASSLTGVTLYEQYF

j_call: TRBJ2-7
d_call: -
v_call: TRBV3-1
clone_size: -
cdr3_nt: TGTGCCAGCAGGGGTAGGGGCACTGTCTACGAGCAGTACTTC
cdr3_aa: CASRGRGTVYEQYF

j_call: TRBJ2-3
d_call: -
v_call: TRBV7-9
clone_size: -
cdr3_nt: TGTGCCAGCAGCTTCGAGGCTAGACTATTCACAGATACGCAGTATTTT
cdr3_aa: CASSFEARLFTDTQYF

j_call: TRBJ1-5
d_call: -
v_call: TRBV12-3/TRBV12-4
clone_size: -
cdr3_nt: TGTGCCAGCAGTTTAGTGACAGTTAGCGATCAGCCCCAGCATTTT
cdr3_aa: CASSLVTVSDQPQHF

j_call: TRBJ2-7
d_call: -
v_call: TRBV7-2
clone_size: few
cdr3_nt: TGTGCCAGCAGCCCGCGGACACTCGCCTACGAGCAGTACTTC
cdr3_aa: CASSPRTLAYEQYF

j_call: TRBJ2-1
d_call: -
v_call: TRBV19
clone_size: -
cdr3_nt: TGTGCCAGTAGTCCGACCGGACGGGGCTACAATGAGCAGTTCTTC
cdr3_aa: CASSPTGRGYNEQFF

j_call: TRBJ2-4
d_call: -
v_call: TRBV20-1
clone_size: -
cdr3_nt: TGCAGTGCCATAACCCGGGCCCTAAAGGAGGCCAAAAACATTCAGTACTTC
cdr3_aa: CSAITRALKEAKNIQYF

j_call: TRBJ2-7
d_call: -
v_call: TRBV7-2
clone_size: few
cdr3_nt: TGTGCCAGCAGCTTAGCAGGGGGGGTGGACGAGCAGTACTTC
cdr3_aa: CASSLAGGVDEQYF

j_call: TRBJ2-1
d_call: TRBD2
v_call: TRBV5-1
clone_size: few
cdr3_nt: TGCGCCAGCAGCGTATTTACTAGCGGGAGTAGCGATGAGCAGTTCTTC
cdr3_aa: CASSVFTSGSSDEQFF

j_call: TRBJ2-5
d_call: TRBD1
v_call: TRBV5-1
clone_size: -
cdr3_nt: TGCGCCAGCAGCCGTGACAGGGGATCAGACGAGCATTACTTC
cdr3_aa: CASSRDRGSDEHYF

j_call: TRBJ2-3
d_call: -
v_call: TRBV4-3
clone_size: -
cdr3_nt: TGCGCCAGCAGCCAAGGGGTGACGGGTACGCAGTATTTT
cdr3_aa: CASSQGVTGTQYF

j_call: TRBJ2-6
d_call: TRBD1
v_call: TRBV18
clone_size: -
cdr3_nt: TGTGCCAGCTCACTGGGACAGGGGGCCTTCCGTTCCTCTGGGGCCAACGTCCTGACTTTC
cdr3_aa: CASSLGQGAFRSSGANVLTF

j_call: TRBJ1-2
d_call: -
v_call: TRBV10-3
clone_size: few
cdr3_nt: TGTGCCATCAGTGGTTCGGGGGCGGGCTACACCTTC
cdr3_aa: CAISGSGAGYTF

j_call: TRBJ2-6
d_call: TRBD2
v_call: TRBV11-2
clone_size: -
cdr3_nt: TGTGCCAGCAGCTTAGTGTCGCGGGGGGTGCGGGAAGTCTCTGGGGCCAACGTCCTGACTTTC
cdr3_aa: CASSLVSRGVREVSGANVLTF

j_call: TRBJ2-3
d_call: TRBD2
v_call: TRBV20-1
clone_size: -
cdr3_nt: TGCAGTGCTAGTGGGGCTAGCGGGGGGGCAAGGGATACGCAGTATTTT
cdr3_aa: CSASGASGGARDTQYF

j_call: TRBJ2-1
d_call: TRBD2
v_call: TRBV20-1
clone_size: once
cdr3_nt: TGCAGTGCTAGAGATAGGGGACTAGCCATCAATGAGCAGTTCTTC
cdr3_aa: CSARDRGLAINEQFF

j_call: TRBJ2-6
d_call: -
v_call: TRBV7-2
clone_size: many
cdr3_nt: TGTGCCAGCAGTTTAAGGAGCTCTGGGGCCAACGTCCTGACTTTC
cdr3_aa: CASSLRSSGANVLTF

j_call: TRBJ2-7
d_call: -
v_call: TRBV7-8
clone_size: -
cdr3_nt: TGTGCCAGCAGCTTATTAGGCGGGATGGGGAACGAGCAGTACTTC
cdr3_aa: CASSLLGGMGNEQYF

j_call: TRBJ2-5
d_call: -
v_call: TRBV25-1
clone_size: -
cdr3_nt: TGTGCCGGCAGTGAATACGGGGGAGAGACCCAGTACTTC
cdr3_aa: CAGSEYGGETQYF

j_call: TRBJ2-7
d_call: -
v_call: TRBV2
clone_size: -
cdr3_nt: TGTGCCAGCAGTGTTTCCCGAGACTCCTACGAGCAGTACTTC
cdr3_aa: CASSVSRDSYEQYF

j_call: TRBJ2-7
d_call: -
v_call: TRBV7-2
clone_size: few
cdr3_nt: TGTGCCAGCAGCTTAAGCGGATCCGCCCGTGGGGAGCAGTACTTC
cdr3_aa: CASSLSGSARGEQYF

j_call: TRBJ2-1
d_call: -
v_call: TRBV15
clone_size: few
cdr3_nt: TGTGCCACCAGCAGAGAAAGAAAGGCTTTCTCCTACAATGAGCAGTTCTTC
cdr3_aa: CATSRERKAFSYNEQFF

j_call: TRBJ2-1
d_call: TRBD2
v_call: TRBV6-4
clone_size: -
cdr3_nt: TGTGCCAGCAGTTGGCGGGGGGGCAATGAGCAGTTCTTC
cdr3_aa: CASSWRGGNEQFF

j_call: TRBJ2-7
d_call: TRBD2
v_call: TRBV20-1
clone_size: -
cdr3_nt: TGCAGTGCACCCTCTGCGGGAGGGGGCTACGAGCAGTACTTC
cdr3_aa: CSAPSAGGGYEQYF

j_call: TRBJ1-6
d_call: TRBD1
v_call: TRBV18
clone_size: -
cdr3_nt: TGTGCCAGCTCACCGCCCGCGACAGGGGTTAATTCACCCCTCCACTTT
cdr3_aa: CASSPPATGVNSPLHF

j_call: TRBJ2-5
d_call: -
v_call: TRBV7-9
clone_size: -
cdr3_nt: TGTGCCAGCAGCTTAGCGGGCAGGGTCGGGTACTTC
cdr3_aa: CASSLAGRVGYF

j_call: TRBJ2-7
d_call: -
v_call: TRBV18
clone_size: many
cdr3_nt: TGTGCCAGCTCACCAAATGGATACGAGCAGTACTTC
cdr3_aa: CASSPNGYEQYF

j_call: TRBJ2-7
d_call: TRBD1
v_call: TRBV7-9
clone_size: -
cdr3_nt: TGTGCCAGCAGCTCTACGGACAGGGGGATCGACGAGCAGTACTTC
cdr3_aa: CASSSTDRGIDEQYF

j_call: TRBJ1-4
d_call: -
v_call: TRBV6-1
clone_size: few
cdr3_nt: TGTGCCAGCCGGCCAGGGATAAATGAAAAACTGTTTTTT
cdr3_aa: CASRPGINEKLFF

j_call: TRBJ1-2
d_call: -
v_call: TRBV3-1
clone_size: few
cdr3_nt: TGTGCCAGCAGCCGAGGAGACCTCGGGACGGATGGCTACACCTTC
cdr3_aa: CASSRGDLGTDGYTF

j_call: TRBJ1-1
d_call: TRBD1
v_call: TRBV30
clone_size: -
cdr3_nt: TGTGCCTGGAGTCCAAGGACAGGAGGAGCAGCTTTCTTT
cdr3_aa: CAWSPRTGGAAFF